This record concerns one T cell receptor (beta chain) sequence. Antigen unknown. This sample is drawn from a study of high-grade serous ovarian cancer treatment subgroups. Overall study context: On average, approximately 15,000 reads and 7,494 unique TCR beta rearrangements were obtained per sample. General observations from the study: Same-patient tumor repertoires overlapped at roughly 0.11 to 0.79; different patients barely overlapped. Higher neoantigen levels went with greater TCR clonal relatedness. These tumor repertoires lack spatial information from bulk sequencing.

Tumor samples were obtained before definitive surgery or chemotherapy. Profiling relied on immunoSEQ multiplex PCR, and the TCRdb table lists in-frame clones only, not all of them. The table has 6,500 to 8,000 clones, about three quarters seen once. The material sequenced was tumor tissue. This clonotype originated in a human donor with high-grade serous ovarian cancer.

The CDR3 loop is CASSRNGRGDRYEQYF. CDR3 in DNA: TGTGCCAGCAGCCGAAATGGGAGGGGCGACCGCTACGAGCAGTACTTC. The rearrangement uses TRBV13 and TRBJ2-7; TRBD2 matches at 7 bases. V shed 5 bases and J 3 bases; nucleotides not matched to a gene: 13. CDR1 PRHDT and CDR2 FYEKMQ come from the germline V gene (reference sequence). CDR3 size: 16 residues.